Presented here are 32 T cell receptor beta chains from one specimen sequenced in a study of glioma-infiltrating T cells. Using RNA template, CDR3s of TCR alpha and beta were amplified with iRepertoire arm-PCR. TCRdb processed the multiplex PCR reads anew with MiXCR; each CDR3 protein has one entry. The sample consists of 9,500 to 15,000 distinct CDR3 sequences, 26% of them appearing once. Material: glioma tissue, nonneoplastic brain tissue, or PBMCs (not recorded which). These receptors originate from a human donor with low-grade glioma or glioblastoma, undergoing nonglioma brain surgery, or in good health (not recorded which).

This clonotype was detected only a few times. The rearrangement links TRBV19 to TRBJ1-1, with no clear D. The V gene's germline CDR1 is LNHDA and CDR2 SQIVND (reference sequence). Trimming pared 5 bases from V and 1 base from J, leaving 11 bases between. The CDR3 contains 14 residues. This CDR3 is CASSPSVGNTEAFF. DNA for the CDR3: TGTGCCAGTAGTCCCAGTGTGGGGAACACTGAAGCTTTCTTT.

V and J are TRBV12-3 or TRBV12-4 and TRBJ1-3; D is unclear. The V end lost 3 bases, the J end lost 7 bases, and 7 bases lay between the germline ends. The CDR3 runs to 12 residues. The CDR3 reads CASSLRSNTIYF. The CDR3 DNA reads as TGTGCCAGCAGTTTGAGGTCGAACACCATATATTTT.

The genes are TRBV19 and TRBJ1-1; no definite D call. This CDR3 has 13 residues. CDR1 and CDR2 (germline): LNHDA, SQIVND (reference sequence). Trimming took 5 bases from V and 11 from J, leaving 18 bases between them. The chain's CDR3 is CASSPTVSAQAFF. CDR3 DNA sequence: TGTGCCAGTAGTCCAACAGTGTCAGCGCAGGCTTTCTTT.

This clonotype has a single count. The V call is TRBV7-2, the J call TRBJ1-5; D gene unclear. Trimming pared 0 bases from V and 11 bases from J, leaving 8 bases between. The CDR3 contains 12 residues. Germline values: CDR1 SGHTA, CDR2 FQGNSA. The CDR3 sequence: CASSLAHEAQHF. CDR3 DNA: TGTGCCAGCAGCTTAGCACATGAGGCCCAGCATTTT.

This clonotype occurred many times. The chain has TRBV7-8 and TRBJ2-7; D gene uncertain. The germline V gene encodes CDR1 SGHVS and CDR2 FQNEAQ. The CDR3 consists of 15 residues. Trimming pared 2 bases from V and 2 bases from J, leaving 13 bases between. CDR3 sequence reads: CASSLFPLSPYEQYF. Here the CDR3 DNA reads TGTGCCAGCAGCTTATTCCCCCTCTCTCCCTACGAGCAGTACTTC.

This clonotype was found many times. The rearrangement uses TRBV20-1 and TRBJ1-1; D gene uncertain. This CDR3 spans 10 amino acids. The ends were cut back, 2 bases at V and 8 bases at J, with 6 bases in the middle. CDR1 is DFQATT, CDR2 SNEGSKA, per germline (reference sequence). Written as DNA, the CDR3 is TGCAGTGCTAGACCCCCCGAAGCTTTCTTT. This sequence encodes CSARPPEAFF.

This clonotype was detected a few times. V is TRBV29-1 and J is TRBJ2-7; D call uncertain. There are 11 residues in the CDR3. The germline V and J ends were trimmed by 7 bases and 0 bases, with 7 bases remaining between them. Germline V gives CDR1 SQVTM, CDR2 ANQGSEA. The CDR3 here is CSGQSSYEQYF. The CDR3 nucleotides read TGCAGCGGCCAGAGCTCCTACGAGCAGTACTTC.

V gene TRBV12-3 or TRBV12-4 combines with J gene TRBJ1-5; D gene ambiguous. V was shortened by 3 bases and J by 4 bases, with 7 bases between the two germline ends. This CDR3 spans 13 amino acids. The CDR3, as DNA: TGTGCCAGCAGTTTCCATCTAAATCAGCCCCAGCATTTT. It codes for CASSFHLNQPQHF.

In this sample, this clonotype turned up many times. The chain carries TRBV15 and TRBJ2-3, with 8 bases matching TRBD2. The CDR3 spans 15 residues. CDR1 and CDR2 from the germline V gene are LNHNV and YYDKDF (reference sequence). J gave up 2 bases and V 3 bases, and 4 bases lay outside the gene matches. The CDR3 here is CATSSEGLDTDTQYF. In DNA, the CDR3 is TGTGCCACCAGCAGCGAGGGACTAGACACAGATACGCAGTATTTT.

The chain links TRBV2 to TRBJ1-4; D is ambiguous. V was cut by 9 bases and J by 3 bases, with 20 bases left in between. The CDR3 has 16 residues. Germline CDR1 reads SNHLY; CDR2 reads FYNNEI. The CDR3 DNA follows: TGTGCCAGAACCCGCCTGAGTCCAGCAGCTAATGAAAAACTGTTTTTT. Translation: CARTRLSPAANEKLFF.

This chain joins TRBV19 and TRBJ1-2; D might be TRBD1 (5 bases). Trimming shortened V by 1 base and J by 8 bases, and 17 bases separated the two germline ends. Per the germline V gene, CDR1 is LNHDA and CDR2 is SQIVND (reference sequence). CDR3 size: 15 residues. The CDR3 here is CASSIVGQHLTGYTF. In DNA form, the CDR3 reads TGTGCCAGTAGTATAGTCGGACAACATCTGACAGGCTACACCTTC. Complete variable domain (other parts from reference TRBV19 and TRBJ1-2): DGGITQSPKYLFRKEGQNVTLSCEQNLNHDAMYWYRQDPGQGLRLIYYSQIVNDFQKGDIAEGYSVSREKKESFPLTVTSAQKNPTAFYLCASSIVGQHLTGYTFGSGTRLTVV.

This clonotype was seen many times. V is TRBV28 and J is TRBJ2-7, with TRBD2 as a possible D gene (5 bases). CDR3 length equals 15 residues. Trimming took 7 bases from V and 2 from J, leaving 18 bases between them. CDR1 is MDHEN, CDR2 SYDVKM, per germline. The CDR3 sequence is CASIPGGSLPYEQYF. The CDR3 coding sequence is TGTGCCAGCATTCCCGGAGGCTCCCTCCCCTACGAGCAGTACTTC.

This clonotype was seen repeatedly, ten times or more. V gene TRBV28 combines with J gene TRBJ1-2; no clear D. The length of the CDR3 is 12 residues. Trimming pared 2 bases from V and 3 bases from J, leaving 4 bases between. Germline assignment: CDR1 MDHEN and CDR2 SYDVKM. CDR3 sequence reads: CASSLVHYGYTF. Here the CDR3 DNA reads TGTGCCAGCAGTTTAGTCCACTATGGCTACACCTTC.

In its sample, this clonotype was seen a few times. The V gene is TRBV12-3 or TRBV12-4, the J gene TRBJ2-1; D possibly corresponds to TRBD1 (6 bases). V was trimmed by 6 bases and J by 4 bases, leaving 13 bases between them. CDR3 length equals 14 residues. CDR3 in amino acids: CASSPGQRYNEQFF. CDR3 DNA: TGTGCCAGCAGCCCAGGACAGCGATACAATGAGCAGTTCTTC.

The V call is TRBV6-5, the J call TRBJ2-3; tentatively, D is TRBD1 (6 bases). Trimming shortened V by 5 bases and J by 0 bases, and 9 bases separated the two germline ends. This CDR3 is 14 amino acids long. The germline CDR1 and CDR2 sequences are MNHEY and SVGAGI. DNA of the CDR3: TGTGCCAGCAGTAAAGGACAGAGCACAGATACGCAGTATTTT. Its translation: CASSKGQSTDTQYF.

By share, this clonotype counts as medium-sized (0.01 to 0.1%). The rearrangement uses TRBV20-1 and TRBJ1-6; no firm D call. CDR1 and CDR2 (germline): DFQATT, SNEGSKA (reference sequence). This CDR3 spans 13 amino acids. Deletions cut 1 base from V and 8 bases from J, with 9 bases between. CDR3 coding DNA: TGCAGTGCTAGAGGGCGGAGTGATTCACCCCTCCACTTT. This encodes CSARGRSDSPLHF.

In its sample, this clonotype was seen many times. V usage is TRBV6-8 and J usage is TRBJ2-7; no firm D call. Per the germline V gene, CDR1 is MNHGY and CDR2 is SAAAGT. The CDR3 extends over 12 amino acids. The V gene lost 6 bases and the J gene lost 0 bases, with 6 bases spanning the gap. The CDR3 loop is CASRQNSYEQYF. The CDR3 bases are TGTGCCAGCAGACAGAACTCCTACGAGCAGTACTTC.

The V and J genes are TRBV2 and TRBJ1-6, with 11 nucleotides matching TRBD1. CDR3 length: 15 residues. Unmatched junction bases numbered 5, after V lost 3 bases and J lost 10 bases. CDR1 SNHLY and CDR2 FYNNEI come from the germline V gene. CDR3 sequence: CASSDRDRGFSPLHF. CDR3 in DNA: TGTGCCAGCAGTGACCGGGACAGGGGGTTCTCACCCCTCCACTTT.

CDR3 residues: CASGQGDSPLHF. The DNA for the CDR3 is TGTGCCAGCGGACAGGGGGATTCACCCCTCCACTTT. The chain joins TRBV3-1 to TRBJ1-6; 10 nucleotides match TRBD1. The CDR3 is 12 residues long. Germline values: CDR1 LGHDT, CDR2 YNNKEL (reference sequence). The trim removed 8 bases at V and 8 bases at J, leaving 0 bases unmatched.

The genes are TRBV20-1 and TRBJ2-5; D not certain. Trimming stripped 6 bases from V and 2 bases from J, with 19 bases between. The CDR3 consists of 15 residues. Germline V gene lookup returns CDR1 DFQATT and CDR2 SNEGSKA (reference sequence). The CDR3 loop reads CSARTGTFLQETQYF. DNA of the CDR3: TGCAGTGCCCGCACGGGCACATTTCTACAAGAGACCCAGTACTTC.

A few counts support this clonotype. The rearrangement links TRBV28 to TRBJ2-5; D is ambiguous. Trimming removed 7 bases from V and 7 bases from J, with 31 bases in between. The CDR3 loop spans 18 amino acids. Germline V lookup: CDR1 MDHEN, CDR2 SYDVKM. CDR3 residues: CASKPGGAGVGQEGTQYF. The CDR3 DNA reads as TGTGCCAGCAAACCTGGTGGTGCTGGGGTTGGCCAGGAAGGGACCCAGTACTTC.

With regard to this clonotype: Since a much larger clone is just one base distant, this may be a read error. CDR3 coding DNA: TGTGCCAGCAGTGTACAGAATAATTCACCCCTCCACTTT. This codes for CASSVQNNSPLHF. The gene calls are TRBV2 and TRBJ1-6, with unresolved D. CDR1 SNHLY and CDR2 FYNNEI come from the germline V gene. V was shortened by 4 bases and J by 5 bases, with 6 bases between the two germline ends. This CDR3 is built from 13 residues. The full variable domain, with the rest looked up from reference TRBV2 and TRBJ1-6, is EPEVTQTPSHQVTQMGQEVILRCVPISNHLYFYWYRQILGQKVEFLVSFYNNEISEKSEIFDDQFSVERPDGSNFTLKIRSTKLEDSAMYFCASSVQNNSPLHFGNGTRLTVT.

This clonotype occurred many times. The chain couples TRBV20-1 to TRBJ2-3; 7 bases fit TRBD1. The CDR3 sequence is 13 residues long. Per the germline V gene, CDR1 is DFQATT and CDR2 is SNEGSKA (reference sequence). The V gene end was trimmed by 4 bases and the J gene end by 4 bases; junction bases not matched to a gene: 5. The CDR3 region has the DNA TGCAGTGCTAAATCCACAGGGGCAGATACGCAGTATTTT. Its translation is CSAKSTGADTQYF.

This clonotype was observed at least ten times. The CDR3 here is CASSQGQAQYF. The CDR3 region has the DNA TGTGCCAGCAGCCAAGGACAAGCCCAGTACTTC. The chain uses TRBV3-1 and TRBJ2-5, with D unclear. The CDR3 totals 11 residues. Germline CDR1 LGHDT, CDR2 YNNKEL (reference sequence). Deletions cut 1 base from V and 9 bases from J, with 6 bases between.

The chain joins TRBV29-1 to TRBJ1-1; no definite D call. The germline V and J ends were trimmed by 7 bases and 2 bases, with 8 bases remaining between them. The CDR3 loop spans 11 amino acids. The V gene's germline CDR1 is SQVTM and CDR2 ANQGSEA. CDR3 amino acids: CSGGYNTEAFF. CDR3 coding DNA: TGCAGCGGAGGTTACAACACTGAAGCTTTCTTT.

By proportion, this clonotype is medium-sized. This chain links TRBV20-1 with TRBJ1-5, with 11 bases fitting TRBD1. This CDR3 contains 14 residues. Per germline, CDR1 DFQATT and CDR2 SNEGSKA (reference sequence). After removal of 3 bases from V and 5 bases from J, the junction contained 3 bases not matched to a gene. CDR3 region: CSASPGQGDQPQHF. Here the CDR3 DNA reads TGCAGTGCTAGCCCGGGACAGGGGGATCAGCCCCAGCATTTT.

In this sample, this clonotype turned up many times. The V call is TRBV15, the J call TRBJ2-3; D gene uncertain. The CDR3 length is 13 residues. Germline loops: CDR1 LNHNV, CDR2 YYDKDF (reference sequence). The V and J ends lost 3 bases and 2 bases respectively, with 6 bases between them. CDR3 protein: CATSRGTTDTQYF. The CDR3 bases are TGTGCCACCAGCAGGGGAACCACAGATACGCAGTATTTT.

This clonotype was seen a handful of times. V is TRBV19 and J is TRBJ2-1, with 10 bases identical to TRBD2. The J segment lost 6 bases and the V segment lost 6 bases, leaving 2 bases of the junction unmatched. This CDR3 spans 13 amino acids. Per germline, CDR1 LNHDA and CDR2 SQIVND (reference sequence). The DNA of the CDR3 is TGTGCCAGTAGGCCTAGCGGGGGCAATGAGCAGTTCTTC. Encoded protein: CASRPSGGNEQFF.

This clonotype showed up just a few times. This sequence joins TRBV3-1 and TRBJ2-3, with TRBD2 matching 7 bases. This CDR3 is built from 15 residues. Germline lookup yields CDR1 LGHDT and CDR2 YNNKEL (reference sequence). Trimming removed 4 bases from V and 1 base from J; junction bases left unmatched: 5. The CDR3 protein is CASSPGLGGTDTQYF. For the CDR3, the DNA is TGTGCCAGCAGCCCCGGACTAGGGGGCACAGATACGCAGTATTTT.

In regard to this clonotype: A single base separates this from a much larger clone, so it may be a read error. The rearrangement links TRBV7-9 to TRBJ1-6; TRBD1 might be the D (5 bases). CDR1 is SEHNR, CDR2 FQNEAQ, per germline (reference sequence). CDR3 length: 15 amino acids. For the CDR3, the DNA is TGTGCCATCAGCTCACGCAGCAGGGATACTTCACCCCTCCACTTT. It translates to CAISSRSRDTSPLHF. The whole variable domain, filled in from reference TRBV7-9 and TRBJ1-6, reads DTGVSQNPRHKITKRGQNVTFRCDPISEHNRLYWYRQTLGQGPEFLTYFQNEAQLEKSRLLSDRFSAERPKGSFSTLEIQRTEQGDSAMYLCAISSRSRDTSPLHFGNGTRLTVT.

This clonotype was counted ten times or more. The rearrangement joins TRBV15 to TRBJ1-5; D gene uncertain. Trimming left V 1 base short and J 0 bases short, with 10 bases between. The length of the CDR3 is 16 residues. Germline CDR1 LNHNV, CDR2 YYDKDF (reference sequence). The CDR3 sequence is CATSRVAMPSNQPQHF. The CDR3 bases are TGTGCCACCAGCAGAGTGGCCATGCCTAGCAATCAGCCCCAGCATTTT.

This clonotype was seen ten or more times. The V and J genes are TRBV6-6 and TRBJ2-7, with 15 bases lining up with TRBD2. CDR3 size: 18 residues. V trimming: 0 bases; J trimming: 7 bases; junction bases outside the gene matches: 10. The germline V gene has CDR1 MNHNY and CDR2 SVGAGI (reference sequence). The CDR3 protein is CASSYSFGLAGGPGEQYF. For the CDR3, the DNA is TGTGCCAGCAGTTACTCATTCGGACTAGCGGGAGGGCCGGGAGAGCAGTACTTC.